This is a list of T cell receptor beta chains from one sample in a study of cytomegalovirus exposure and HLA in healthy donors. TCRdb's copy holds only in-frame clones and misses some; the assay was immunoSEQ multiplex PCR. The table shows about 120,000 clones, with around two thirds occurring only once. The sample consisted of PBMCs. The receptors derive from a human donor in good health. Both conserved end residues are part of each CDR3. The D gene is left open where the match is weak. The size of a clone is reported for some rows only, either as once, few or many, or as a class for expanded clones.

d_call	clone_size	v_call	j_call	cdr3_nt	cdr3_aa
-	-	TRBV10-3	TRBJ2-7	TGTGCCATCTCTAAACAGCAGGATTCCTACGAGCAGTACTTC	CAISKQQDSYEQYF
TRBD1	-	TRBV27	TRBJ2-2	TGTGCCAGCAGTTTCCGCTGGGGACAGGACTTCACCGGGGAGCTGTTTTTT	CASSFRWGQDFTGELFF
-	few	TRBV7-2	TRBJ1-1	TGTGCCAGCAGCCCCGTACAGGGCTTTTTAACTGAAGCTTTCTTT	CASSPVQGFLTEAFF
-	-	TRBV7-6	TRBJ2-2	TGTGCCAGCAGCCTAAGACTGTCCCCGAACACCGGGGAGCTGTTTTTT	CASSLRLSPNTGELFF
TRBD1	-	TRBV6-5	TRBJ1-2	TGTGCCAGCAGTTACTCGACGGCAGGGGGTCCTTATGGCTACACCTTC	CASSYSTAGGPYGYTF
-	-	TRBV6-5	TRBJ1-2	TGTGCCAGCAGTTACCTGGGGGGGGCGGAAGGCTACACCTTC	CASSYLGGAEGYTF
-	-	TRBV2	TRBJ1-5	TGTGCCAGCAGTGAAATGGGCCTCGGTGGACAGCCCCAGCATTTT	CASSEMGLGGQPQHF
TRBD2	-	TRBV5-1	TRBJ2-5	TGCGCCAGCAGCTCAACAAGAGGCGGGAGAGGTGAGACCCAGTACTTC	CASSSTRGGRGETQYF
-	-	TRBV15	TRBJ2-7	TGTGCCACCAGCAGGGGAAGGAGGGGGGGAAGCTACGAGCAGTACTTC	CATSRGRRGGSYEQYF
-	-	TRBV27	TRBJ2-7	TGTGCCAGCAGTTTTCGACAGTTCAACGAGCAGTACTTC	CASSFRQFNEQYF
-	-	TRBV30	TRBJ1-1	TGTGCCTGGAGTAGAGGTGGAAACACTGAAGCTTTCTTT	CAWSRGGNTEAFF
TRBD2	-	TRBV2	TRBJ2-3	TGTGCCACTATACTAGCGGGGGGGCGCGGAAATACGCAGTACTTT	CATILAGGRGNTQYF
-	-	TRBV5-6	TRBJ2-1	TGTGCCAGCAGCTCCGACCGTACCCCCAGGTATGAGCAGTTCTTC	CASSSDRTPRYEQFF
TRBD1	-	TRBV5-1	TRBJ2-3	TGCGCCAGCAGCCCGAACCTGGGACAGGGCACGCAGTATTTT	CASSPNLGQGTQYF
TRBD1	-	TRBV28	TRBJ1-4	TGTGCCAGCAGTCCTATCCCCGGGACAGCGAATGAAAAACTGTTTTTT	CASSPIPGTANEKLFF
TRBD2	-	TRBV13	TRBJ2-3	TGTGCCAGCAGCTTAGAGGTCCTAGCGGGAGAATCATCAGGTGGTACAGATACGCAGTATTTT	CASSLEVLAGESSGGTDTQYF
-	-	TRBV28	TRBJ1-4	TGTGCCAGCAGTTCCGGTGGTGTTTTGACTAATGAAAAACTGTTTTTT	CASSSGGVLTNEKLFF
TRBD2	-	TRBV27	TRBJ2-1	TGTGCCAGCAGTTTGAAAGCGGGAGGGTCCTACAATGAGCAGTTCTTC	CASSLKAGGSYNEQFF
TRBD2	-	TRBV19	TRBJ2-1	TGTGCCAGTAGTACTTTAAGGACTAGCGGGAGCCAGCAGTTCTTC	CASSTLRTSGSQQFF
TRBD2	many	TRBV2	TRBJ2-1	TGTGCCATCGTCGGCAGCGGGGGGAGCAATGAGCAGTTCTTC	CAIVGSGGSNEQFF
-	-	TRBV19	TRBJ2-3	TGTGCCAGTAGTATAACAGAGACAGATACGCAGTATTTT	CASSITETDTQYF
TRBD1	-	TRBV5-4	TRBJ1-4	TGTGCCAGCAGCCCTGGACAGGGATATGAAAAACTGTTTTTT	CASSPGQGYEKLFF
TRBD1	once	TRBV18	TRBJ2-2	TGTGCCAGCTCACCAACCTACCCAGGGGGAACCGGGGAGCTGTTTTTT	CASSPTYPGGTGELFF
TRBD2	-	TRBV6-4	TRBJ2-2	TGCGCCAGCAGTGAGACTAGCGGGAGGCCTACCGGGGAGCTGTTTTTT	CASSETSGRPTGELFF
-	-	TRBV30	TRBJ1-4	TGTGCCTGGAGTGACAACAGAAAAGGTAGAAATGAAAAACTGTTTTTT	CAWSDNRKGRNEKLFF
TRBD1	-	TRBV18	TRBJ1-1	TGTGCCAGCGGCCAGGGACAGGCTGAAGCTTTCTTT	CASGQGQAEAFF
TRBD2	few	TRBV5-4	TRBJ2-1	TGTGCCAGCAGCTTGGGGGGACTAGCATCCTTCTCCTACAATGAGCAGTTCTTC	CASSLGGLASFSYNEQFF
-	-	TRBV5-1	TRBJ2-1	TGCGCCAGCTCTCGACAGCCCAATGAGCAGTTCTTC	CASSRQPNEQFF
-	-	TRBV6-1	TRBJ2-1	TGTGCCAGCAGCTTAGACAGGCCATCCTACAATGAGCAGTTCTTC	CASSLDRPSYNEQFF
-	few	TRBV9	TRBJ1-4	TGTGCCAGCACCCCGAGTTTGCAAAATGAAAAACTGTTTTTT	CASTPSLQNEKLFF
-	-	TRBV9	TRBJ2-7	TGTGCCAGCAGCGTAGATCGGGACGGGAGCTCCTACGAGCAGTACTTC	CASSVDRDGSSYEQYF
-	-	TRBV28	TRBJ1-2	TGTGCCAGCAGTTTACTGACTACGGGCTACACCTTC	CASSLLTTGYTF
-	-	TRBV6-4	TRBJ2-2	TGTGCCAGCAGTGTCGAGCGAAACACCGGGGAGCTGTTTTTT	CASSVERNTGELFF
TRBD1	-	TRBV5-6	TRBJ2-5	TGTGCCAGCAGCGGGGAATTCCCGCGGACAGGGGGCGTCGAGACCCAGTACTTC	CASSGEFPRTGGVETQYF
TRBD1	-	TRBV7-2	TRBJ1-5	TGTGCCAGCAGCCAGGGGGCAGGCCAGCCCCAGCATTTT	CASSQGAGQPQHF
TRBD1	few	TRBV7-2	TRBJ1-5	TGTGCCAGCAGCCTGACAGGGGGTCAGCCCCAGCATTTT	CASSLTGGQPQHF
-	once	TRBV28	TRBJ1-5	TGTGCCAGCAGTTTACGCAGGGGTAACAATCAGCCCCAGCATTTT	CASSLRRGNNQPQHF
TRBD2	-	TRBV11-3	TRBJ2-1	TGTGCCAGCAGCCAGACTAGCGGGGGTGCAAACTCCTACAATGAGCAGTTCTTC	CASSQTSGGANSYNEQFF
-	-	TRBV7-8	TRBJ1-5	TGTGCCAGCAGCTTAGCGTGGACTAATCAGCCCCAGCATTTT	CASSLAWTNQPQHF
TRBD2	-	TRBV10-1	TRBJ2-5	TGCGCCAGCAGTGAGCGACGGGGGGGCGGTATCCAAGAGACCCAGTACTTC	CASSERRGGGIQETQYF
TRBD1	few	TRBV7-2	TRBJ1-1	TGTGCCAGCAGCTCCACTCCCAAAACAGGGGGAACTGAAGCTTTCTTT	CASSSTPKTGGTEAFF
TRBD1	few	TRBV15	TRBJ2-1	TGTGCCACCAGCAGGACAGGGAGTCGCAATGAGCAGTTCTTC	CATSRTGSRNEQFF
TRBD1	-	TRBV7-9	TRBJ2-3	TGTGCCAGCACCATAGACAGGGGAATCGCAGATACGCAGTATTTT	CASTIDRGIADTQYF
TRBD1	-	TRBV4-2	TRBJ1-2	TGTGCCAGCAGCCAAGTCCGGACAGGGACAACTAACTATGGCTACACCTTC	CASSQVRTGTTNYGYTF
-	-	TRBV13	TRBJ1-1	TGTGCCAGCACACCACCGGGGAGGAACACTGAAGCTTTCTTT	CASTPPGRNTEAFF
TRBD1	-	TRBV5-5	TRBJ1-5	TGTGCCAGCAGCTCGGGACAGGAGTACAATCAGCCCCAGCATTTT	CASSSGQEYNQPQHF
TRBD1	-	TRBV7-9	TRBJ2-1	TGTGCCAGCAGCTCATGGGGGGGGACAGGGAATGAGCAGTTCTTC	CASSSWGGTGNEQFF
-	-	TRBV14	TRBJ1-2	TGTGCCAGCAGCCAAGACCGATACGACAGGTTTGGCTACACCTTC	CASSQDRYDRFGYTF
-	-	TRBV7-9	TRBJ2-2	TGTGCCAGCAGCCCACCTGGAGGGGGCAGTGCCGGGGAGCTGTTTTTT	CASSPPGGGSAGELFF
TRBD1	-	TRBV14	TRBJ1-6	TGTGCCAGCAGCAGAAGGACAGGGATGAATTCACCCCTCCACTTT	CASSRRTGMNSPLHF
-	-	TRBV2	TRBJ1-1	TGTGCCAGCACCCGACAGGAGAACACTGAAGCTTTCTTT	CASTRQENTEAFF
TRBD2	-	TRBV4-2	TRBJ2-5	TGTGCCAGCAGCCAAGGGCTAGCGGGGCAAGAGACCCAGTACTTC	CASSQGLAGQETQYF
TRBD2	-	TRBV30	TRBJ2-5	TGTGCCTGGAGTCAGTCCGGTCAGGGGAGGACTAGCGGGAGGATAGAGACCCAGTACTTC	CAWSQSGQGRTSGRIETQYF
-	-	TRBV28	TRBJ1-6	TGTGCCAGCAGTTCCCCCGGAGGGCTTAATTCACCCCTCCACTTT	CASSSPGGLNSPLHF
-	few	TRBV6-1	TRBJ1-1	TGTGCCAGCTGTAGGGGAATGGGCACTGAAGCTTTCTTT	CASCRGMGTEAFF
TRBD2	few	TRBV29-1	TRBJ2-1	TGCAGCGTCGAAGTTAGGGCGGGAGGGCAGGGCAATGAGCAGTTCTTC	CSVEVRAGGQGNEQFF
-	-	TRBV21-1	TRBJ1-5	TGTGCCAGCAGCAATAACAGATCTAGCAATCAGCCCCAGCATTTT	CASSNNRSSNQPQHF